This T cell receptor beta chain appears in the sequencing data of a study of T cells in Graves' hyperthyroidism and ophthalmopathy. The investigators amplified TCR beta CDR3 regions from RNA transcripts. HTBI primers drove first-round RT-PCR of the TCR CDR3. TCRdb called the multiplex PCR reads again in MiXCR, with one record for every CDR3 protein. The sample consists of about 360,000 distinct CDR3 sequences, roughly an eighth of them appearing once. V dropped 5 bases and J dropped 5; count of bases not matched to a gene: 9. CDR1 is MDHEN and CDR2 is SYDVKM in the germline V gene. The CDR3 length is 15 residues.

The chain uses TRBV28 and TRBJ2-7; 10 nucleotides agree with TRBD1. The clonotype was recovered from a woman between 18 and 29 years old with Graves' hyperthyroidism. Source material: blood. This CDR3 reads CASSPRTGGQDEQYF. CDR3 in DNA: TGTGCCAGCAGTCCCAGGACAGGGGGGCAAGACGAGCAGTACTTC.